The next 19 T cell receptor beta chains were all read from a single sample in a study of molecular identifiers for immune sequencing clone quantification (dated by TCRdb to 2016 to 2018). Libraries came from PCR. Reads for this sample came from an Illumina HiSeq 4000. In TCRdb, the public reads were trimmed at Q25 with fastp and aligned with MiXCR, with productive beta chains retained. Each entry merges the rows of one CDR3 protein and shows their most common DNA and genes. Within this sample are over 60,000 distinct CDR3 sequences, with under 20% of them counted one time only. The ten largest account for more than 1.4% of the sample. The sample was naive CD8+ T cells from blood, with Jurkat cell RNA spiked in. Reading the label with the study, this specimen's cell subset or site is: FACS-sorted CD8+CD4-CCR7+CD45RA+ naive T cells. All receptors derive from a human donor in good health. Some libraries in this study had Jurkat cell RNA spiked in.

This clonotype was seen ten or more times. This chain uses TRBV9 with TRBJ2-1, with D perhaps TRBD1 (5 bases). Trimming pared 5 bases from V and 15 bases from J, leaving 21 bases between. This CDR3 region has 13 residues. In germline, CDR1 is SGDLS, CDR2 YYNGEE. CDR3 loop: CASSPVPGAWRFF. The DNA of the CDR3 is TGTGCCAGCAGTCCCGTCCCTGGGGCCTGGAGGTTCTTC.

This clonotype was counted at least ten times. The J gene is TRBJ2-3, the V gene TRBV19, with 8 positions matching TRBD2. CDR1 is LNHDA and CDR2 is SQIVND in the germline V gene (reference sequence). This CDR3 has 17 amino acids. Germline trimming cut 1 base from V and 1 base from J; bases unmatched to any gene: 7. In DNA, the CDR3 is TGTGCCAGTAGTATAGGAGCGGGAGTCTCGGGCACAGATACGCAGTATTTT. This gives the protein CASSIGAGVSGTDTQYF.

This chain joins TRBV2 and TRBJ2-4, with TRBD2 matching 12 bases. The CDR3 consists of 15 residues. From germline, CDR1 is SNHLY and CDR2 FYNNEI. V lost 2 bases to trimming and J lost 8 bases; unmatched junction nucleotides: 4. The CDR3 spells CASSEWTSGKDIQYF. CDR3 bases: TGTGCCAGCAGTGAATGGACTAGCGGGAAAGACATTCAGTACTTC.

This clonotype appeared many times. The chain uses TRBV7-6 and TRBJ2-2, with TRBD1 matching over 11 bases. CDR3 length equals 17 residues. The J segment lost 6 bases and the V segment lost 5 bases, leaving 11 bases of the junction unmatched. The germline V gene has CDR1 SGHVS and CDR2 FNYEAQ. The CDR3 spells CASSILPGQGASGELFF. CDR3 coding DNA: TGTGCCAGCAGCATATTACCAGGACAGGGGGCTTCCGGGGAGCTGTTTTTT.

This clonotype was recorded at least ten times. The chain carries TRBV7-9 and TRBJ1-1, with D unclear. This CDR3 has 15 amino acids. CDR1 is SEHNR and CDR2 is FQNEAQ in the germline V gene (reference sequence). The V end was cut by 1 base, the J end by 1 base, with 10 bases between. CDR3 loop: CASSLGAGKNTEAFF. CDR3 sequence (DNA): TGTGCCAGCAGCTTAGGGGCAGGAAAGAACACTGAAGCTTTCTTT. Using reference TRBV7-9 and TRBJ1-1 for the parts outside the CDR3, the full variable domain is DTGVSQNPRHKITKRGQNVTFRCDPISEHNRLYWYRQTLGQGPEFLTYFQNEAQLEKSRLLSDRFSAERPKGSFSTLEIQRTEQGDSAMYLCASSLGAGKNTEAFFGQGTRLTVV.

This clonotype has ten or more counts. This chain uses TRBV30 with TRBJ2-7; TRBD1 matches at 8 bases. Losses at the gene ends were 6 bases for V and 0 bases for J; bases not matched to a gene: 4. CDR1 is GTSNPN and CDR2 is SVGIG in the germline V gene (reference sequence). This CDR3 is 13 amino acids long. CDR3 sequence: CACRQGPSYEQYF. In nucleotides, the CDR3 is TGTGCCTGCAGACAGGGGCCCTCCTACGAGCAGTACTTC.

This clonotype occurred many times. The chain uses TRBV30 and TRBJ2-3, with unresolved D. The CDR3 has 12 amino acids. The germline V gene encodes CDR1 GTSNPN and CDR2 SVGIG (reference sequence). Trimming shortened V by 4 bases and J by 2 bases, and 7 bases separated the two germline ends. CDR3 coding DNA: TGTGCCTGGAATCTGGTCACAGATACGCAGTATTTT. Translated: CAWNLVTDTQYF.

This clonotype has at least ten counts. The chain recombines TRBV19 with TRBJ2-1; D ambiguous. The CDR3 sequence is 15 residues long. Germline V gene sequence: CDR1 LNHDA, CDR2 SQIVND (reference sequence). V was pared by 1 base and J by 0 bases, with 7 bases between. Here the CDR3 reads CASSIVAHSYNEQFF. In nucleotides, the CDR3 is TGTGCCAGTAGTATAGTCGCACACTCCTACAATGAGCAGTTCTTC.

Concerning this clonotype: Given a much more abundant clone one base away, this may be a read error. The rearrangement links TRBV27 to TRBJ2-7; D may be TRBD2 (5 bases). This CDR3 comprises 13 residues. Germline CDR1 and CDR2: MNHEY and SMNVEV (reference sequence). In DNA, the CDR3 is TGTGCCAGCGGTTTCGGAGGTTCCCTCGAGCAGTACTTC. This codes for CASGFGGSLEQYF.

This clonotype showed up many times. The gene calls are TRBV19 and TRBJ1-1; D may be TRBD1 (6 bases). Germline V CDR1 and CDR2: LNHDA, SQIVND (reference sequence). The CDR3 loop spans 18 amino acids. With 3 bases removed from V and 2 bases from J, the gap between germline ends came to 22 bases. The CDR3 region is CASSIVGKGVPRNTEAFF. In DNA form, the CDR3 reads TGTGCCAGTAGTATCGTGGGAAAGGGGGTCCCAAGAAACACTGAAGCTTTCTTT.

The chain has TRBV6-4 and TRBJ2-3; unclear D gene. The V end was cut by 4 bases, the J end by 0 bases, with 8 bases between. Looked up from germline, CDR1 is MRHNA and CDR2 is SNTAGT. CDR3 length: 14 residues. This CDR3 is CASSGRVSTDTQYF. CDR3 DNA sequence: TGTGCCAGCAGTGGCCGGGTGAGCACAGATACGCAGTATTTT.

This clonotype has just a few counts. The chain recombines TRBV11-2 with TRBJ2-6; TRBD1 matches 9 bases. The CDR3 has 20 amino acids. V lost 1 base, J lost 4 bases, and 14 bases stayed unmatched. Germline CDR1 reads SGHAT; CDR2 reads FQNNGV. CDR3 DNA: TGTGCCAGCAGCTTAGCCCCCGGACAGGGGTCCCCCTTAGGGGCCAACGTCCTGACTTTC. Protein product: CASSLAPGQGSPLGANVLTF.

This clonotype was seen many times. The chain has TRBV20-1 and TRBJ2-3; D possibly corresponds to TRBD1 (6 bases). The CDR3 length is 14 residues. Trimming shortened V by 0 bases and J by 3 bases, and 10 bases separated the two germline ends. Germline V CDR1 and CDR2: DFQATT, SNEGSKA (reference sequence). The CDR3 sequence is CSAREQGWTDTQYF. As DNA, the CDR3 is TGCAGTGCTAGAGAACAGGGTTGGACAGATACGCAGTATTTT.

Only one count was recorded for this clonotype. A much larger clone differs from this one at a single base, so this may be a read error. The chain combines TRBV2 with TRBJ2-3, with D possibly matching TRBD1 (5 bases). The V gene's germline CDR1 is SNHLY and CDR2 FYNNEI. The CDR3 covers 14 residues. The CDR3 is CASSPQPNTGTQYF. The DNA of the CDR3 is TGTGCCAGCAGTCCACAGCCCAACACAGGTACGCAGTATTTT.

This clonotype was counted between two and nine times. With a much larger clone just one base away, this may be a read error. This chain connects TRBV28 to TRBJ2-5, with 9 nucleotides matching TRBD2. The V segment lost 8 bases and the J segment 5 bases; nucleotides outside the gene matches: 21. In germline, CDR1 is MDHEN, CDR2 SYDVKM. This CDR3 is built from 18 residues. CDR3 amino acids: CASGEPLAGVAGRETQYF. The CDR3 nucleotides are TGTGCCAGCGGTGAACCCTTAGCGGGAGTAGCGGGGCGTGAGACCCAGTACTTC.

This clonotype was seen at least ten times. The V gene is TRBV19, the J gene TRBJ1-2; no definite D call. Germline loops: CDR1 LNHDA, CDR2 SQIVND (reference sequence). CDR3 length: 13 amino acids. The V gene lost 2 bases and the J gene lost 5 bases, with 9 bases spanning the gap. CDR3 nucleotides: TGTGCCAGTAGTATACCGCCGACTTATGGCTACACCTTC. It translates to CASSIPPTYGYTF.

This clonotype appeared many times. The chain has TRBV20-1 and TRBJ2-2, with a tentative D call TRBD2 (6 bases). Trimming left V 2 bases short and J 0 bases short, with 13 bases between. The CDR3 contains 16 residues. Germline V gene lookup returns CDR1 DFQATT and CDR2 SNEGSKA (reference sequence). For the CDR3, the DNA is TGCAGTGCTAGAACCTTTGGGGACTCGAACACCGGGGAGCTGTTTTTT. Translating it yields CSARTFGDSNTGELFF.

This clonotype has a handful of counts. This rearrangement joins TRBV27 to TRBJ2-7; 7 bases line up with TRBD2. Trimming removed 0 bases from V and 0 bases from J; junction bases left unmatched: 5. This CDR3 has 16 residues. In germline, CDR1 is MNHEY, CDR2 SMNVEV (reference sequence). CDR3 residues: CASSLSAGESSYEQYF. CDR3 in DNA: TGTGCCAGCAGTTTATCGGCGGGGGAGAGCTCCTACGAGCAGTACTTC.

This clonotype was recorded at least ten times. The chain carries TRBV28 and TRBJ2-2, with 9 nucleotides matching TRBD1. Trimming cost V 8 bases and J 0 bases; bases outside gene matches: 1. This CDR3 spans 14 amino acids. CDR1 is MDHEN and CDR2 is SYDVKM in the germline V gene. CDR3 sequence (DNA): TGTGCCAGCCGGGACAGGGCGAACACCGGGGAGCTGTTTTTT. Its translation: CASRDRANTGELFF.